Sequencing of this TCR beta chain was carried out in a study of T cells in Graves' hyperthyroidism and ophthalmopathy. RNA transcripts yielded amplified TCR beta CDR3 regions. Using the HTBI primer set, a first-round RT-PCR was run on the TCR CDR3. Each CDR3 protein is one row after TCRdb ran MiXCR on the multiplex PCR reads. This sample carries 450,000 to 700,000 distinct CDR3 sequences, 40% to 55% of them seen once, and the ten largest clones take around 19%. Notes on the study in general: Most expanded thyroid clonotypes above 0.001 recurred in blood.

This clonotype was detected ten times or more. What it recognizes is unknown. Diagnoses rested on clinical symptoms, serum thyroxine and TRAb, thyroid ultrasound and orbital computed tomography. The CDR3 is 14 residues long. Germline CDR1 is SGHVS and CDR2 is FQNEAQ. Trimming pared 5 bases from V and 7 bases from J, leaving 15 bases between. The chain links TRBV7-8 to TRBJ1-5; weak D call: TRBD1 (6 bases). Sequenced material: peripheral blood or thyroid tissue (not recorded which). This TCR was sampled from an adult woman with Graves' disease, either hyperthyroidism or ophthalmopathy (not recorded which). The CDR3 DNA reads TGTGCCAGCAGCGCCTATAACAGGGACCAGCCCCAGCATTTT. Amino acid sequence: CASSAYNRDQPQHF.